The rows below give T cell receptor beta chains drawn from one sample of a study of Graves' ophthalmopathy and Graves' hyperthyroidism. TCRdb re-called the multiplex PCR reads through MiXCR, storing one row per CDR3 protein. This table holds under 350,000 distinct CDR3 sequences, under 20% found once. Sequencing was performed on peripheral blood. These receptor sequences come from an adult man with Graves' ophthalmopathy. Each CDR3 is given with its conserved first and last residue. Fields, in order: clone size, D gene, V gene, J gene, CDR3 DNA, CDR3 protein. The D gene is left open where the match is weak. Some rows have no size entry. The others give once, few or many, or a class for an expanded clone.

.	TRBD1	TRBV7-2	TRBJ2-7	TGTGCCAGCAGCCAGGGACAGCTCTGGTACGAGCAGTACTTC	CASSQGQLWYEQYF
once	.	TRBV12-3/TRBV12-4	TRBJ2-7	TGTGCCAGCAGTCTGGGACCTAAAAGGGAGCAGTACTTC	CASSLGPKREQYF
.	.	TRBV27	TRBJ1-5	TGTGCCAGCAGTTTTGGAGCGGAGAGCAATCAGCCCCAGCATTTT	CASSFGAESNQPQHF
many	TRBD1	TRBV4-2	TRBJ2-2	TGTGCCAGCAGCCCGCCGGGACAGGGATTGGCCGGGGAGCTGTTTTTT	CASSPPGQGLAGELFF
many	.	TRBV5-6	TRBJ1-2	TGTGCCAGCAGCTTGGGACCCAACTATGGCTACACCTTC	CASSLGPNYGYTF
many	TRBD1	TRBV6-5	TRBJ1-2	TGTGCCAGCAGTTACTCATTGGGGACAGTCTATGGCTACACCTTC	CASSYSLGTVYGYTF
many	TRBD1	TRBV27	TRBJ2-7	TGTGCCAGCAGCGACAGGGCCAGCTCCTACGAGCAGTACTTC	CASSDRASSYEQYF
many	.	TRBV28	TRBJ2-7	TGTGCCAGCAGTTTATACCGGTCCTACGAGCAGTACTTC	CASSLYRSYEQYF
many	.	TRBV2	TRBJ2-7	TGTGCCAGCAGTGAGCCAGAAACCACCTACGAGCAGTACTTC	CASSEPETTYEQYF
many	.	TRBV20-1	TRBJ1-1	TGCAGTGCCAGGACACCTAGGGGAGCTTTCTTT	CSARTPRGAFF
many	TRBD2	TRBV19	TRBJ2-2	TGTGCCAGTAGTATTAGCGGGGCCTACACCGGGGAGCTGTTTTTT	CASSISGAYTGELFF
many	.	TRBV7-2	TRBJ1-1	TGTGCCAGCAGCTTAAGTAGGGGTTCTACTGAAGCTTTCTTT	CASSLSRGSTEAFF
many	.	TRBV12-3/TRBV12-4	TRBJ1-3	TGTGCCAGCAGTTTAGGGACCTCTGGAAACACCATATATTTT	CASSLGTSGNTIYF